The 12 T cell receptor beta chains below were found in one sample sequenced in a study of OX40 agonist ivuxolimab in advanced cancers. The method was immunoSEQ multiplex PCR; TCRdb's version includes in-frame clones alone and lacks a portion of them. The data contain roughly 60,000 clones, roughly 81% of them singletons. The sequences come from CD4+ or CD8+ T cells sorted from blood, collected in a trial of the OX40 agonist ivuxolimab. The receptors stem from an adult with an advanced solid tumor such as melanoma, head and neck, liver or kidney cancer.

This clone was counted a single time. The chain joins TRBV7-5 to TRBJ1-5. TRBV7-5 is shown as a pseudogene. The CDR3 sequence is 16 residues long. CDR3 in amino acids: CVRTISWDESNQPQHF. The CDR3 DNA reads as TGTGTCAGAACCATAAGCTGGGACGAGAGCAATCAGCCCCAGCATTTT.

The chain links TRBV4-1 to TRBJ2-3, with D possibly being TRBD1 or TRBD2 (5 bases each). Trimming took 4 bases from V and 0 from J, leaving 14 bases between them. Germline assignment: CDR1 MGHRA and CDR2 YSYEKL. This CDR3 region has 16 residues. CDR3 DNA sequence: TGCGCCAGCAGCCCCCGGGACCGGACTAGCACAGATACGCAGTATTTT. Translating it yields CASSPRDRTSTDTQYF.

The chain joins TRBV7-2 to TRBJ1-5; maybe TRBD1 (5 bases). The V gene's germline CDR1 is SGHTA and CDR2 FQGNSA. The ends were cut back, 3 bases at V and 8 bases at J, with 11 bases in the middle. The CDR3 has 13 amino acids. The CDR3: CASSFSGGKPQHF. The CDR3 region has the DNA TGTGCCAGCAGCTTCAGTGGGGGGAAGCCCCAGCATTTT.

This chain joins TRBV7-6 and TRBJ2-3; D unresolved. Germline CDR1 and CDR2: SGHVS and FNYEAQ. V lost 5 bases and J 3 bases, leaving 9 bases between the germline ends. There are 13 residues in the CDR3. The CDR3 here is CASSTRRTDTQYF. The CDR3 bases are TGTGCCAGCAGCACCCGGAGAACAGATACGCAGTATTTT.

Written as DNA, the CDR3 is TGCGCCAGCAGGGTCGGGAGCGGCCGTAGCACAGATACGCAGTATTTT. It translates to CASRVGSGRSTDTQYF. The rearrangement joins TRBV5-1 to TRBJ2-3; possibly TRBD2 for D (6 bases). The CDR3 covers 16 residues. The germline V and J ends were trimmed by 5 bases and 0 bases, with 16 bases remaining between them. Per the germline V gene, CDR1 is SGHRS and CDR2 is YFSETQ.

The CDR3 loop reads CASSGTPGTGELFF. The CDR3 coding sequence is TGTGCCAGCAGTGGGACCCCGGGCACCGGGGAGCTGTTTTTT. The chain recombines TRBV6-4 with TRBJ2-2; unclear D gene. The V end lost 4 bases, the J end lost 4 bases, and 10 bases lay between the germline ends. The CDR3 contains 14 residues. The germline V gene has CDR1 MRHNA and CDR2 SNTAGT.

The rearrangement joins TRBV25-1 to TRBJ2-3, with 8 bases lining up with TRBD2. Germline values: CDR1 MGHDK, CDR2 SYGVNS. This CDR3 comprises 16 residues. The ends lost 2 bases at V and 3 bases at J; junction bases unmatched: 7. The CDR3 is CASSEGRRGGTDTQYF. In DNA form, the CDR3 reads TGTGCCAGCAGTGAAGGCCGTCGGGGGGGAACAGATACGCAGTATTTT.

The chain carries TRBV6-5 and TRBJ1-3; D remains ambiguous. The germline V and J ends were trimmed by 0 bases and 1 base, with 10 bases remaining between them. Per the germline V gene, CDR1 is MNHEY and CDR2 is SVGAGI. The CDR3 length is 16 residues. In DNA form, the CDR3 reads TGTGCCAGCAGTTACTCGAGAGCAGAATCTGGAAACACCATATATTTT. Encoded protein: CASSYSRAESGNTIYF.

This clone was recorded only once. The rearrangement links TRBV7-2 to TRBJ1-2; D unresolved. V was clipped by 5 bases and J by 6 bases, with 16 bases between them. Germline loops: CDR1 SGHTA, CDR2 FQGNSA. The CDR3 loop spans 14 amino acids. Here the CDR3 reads CASSLFKIEDGYTF. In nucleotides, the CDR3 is TGTGCCAGCAGCCTATTTAAGATTGAAGATGGCTACACCTTC.

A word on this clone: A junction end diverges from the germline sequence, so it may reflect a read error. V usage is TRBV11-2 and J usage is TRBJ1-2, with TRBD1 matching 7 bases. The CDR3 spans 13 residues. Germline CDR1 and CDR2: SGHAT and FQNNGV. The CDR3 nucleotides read TGTGCCAGCAGCATAGACAGGGAGTATGGCTACACCTTC. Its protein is CASSIDREYGYTF.

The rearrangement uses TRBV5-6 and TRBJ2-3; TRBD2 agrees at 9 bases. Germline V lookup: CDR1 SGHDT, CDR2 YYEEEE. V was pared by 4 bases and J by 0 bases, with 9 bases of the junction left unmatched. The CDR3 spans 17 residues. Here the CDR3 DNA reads TGTGCCAGCAGCAAGGACGAGCGGGGGGCCAGCACAGATACGCAGTATTTT. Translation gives CASSKDERGASTDTQYF.

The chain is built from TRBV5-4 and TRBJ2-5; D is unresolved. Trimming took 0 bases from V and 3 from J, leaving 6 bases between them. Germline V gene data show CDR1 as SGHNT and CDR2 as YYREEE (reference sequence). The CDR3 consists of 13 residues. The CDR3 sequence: CASSLAPEETQYF. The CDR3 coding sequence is TGTGCCAGCAGCTTGGCCCCGGAAGAGACCCAGTACTTC.